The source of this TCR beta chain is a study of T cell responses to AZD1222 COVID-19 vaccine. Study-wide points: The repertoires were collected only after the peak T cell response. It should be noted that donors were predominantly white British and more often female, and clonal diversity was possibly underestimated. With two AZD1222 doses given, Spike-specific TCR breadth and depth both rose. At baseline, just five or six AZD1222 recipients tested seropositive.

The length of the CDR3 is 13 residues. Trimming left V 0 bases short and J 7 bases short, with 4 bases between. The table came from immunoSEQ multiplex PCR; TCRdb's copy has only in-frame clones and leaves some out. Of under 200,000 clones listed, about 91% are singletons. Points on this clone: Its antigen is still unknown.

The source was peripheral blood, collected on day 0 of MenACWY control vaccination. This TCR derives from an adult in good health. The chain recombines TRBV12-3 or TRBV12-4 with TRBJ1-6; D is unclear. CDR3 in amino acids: CASSLAPNSPLHF. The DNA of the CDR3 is TGTGCCAGCAGTTTAGCGCCCAATTCACCCCTCCACTTT.